This T cell receptor (beta chain) was sequenced in a study of control samples from healthy donors and cancer patients. Sequencing used immunoSEQ multiplex PCR; TCRdb keeps in-frame clones, though not all of them. This table holds roughly 190,000 clones, 91% found once. This CDR3 contains 19 residues. The V segment lost 5 bases and the J segment 1 base; nucleotides outside the gene matches: 11. Germline-derived CDR1 and CDR2 are SEHNR and FQNEAQ (reference sequence). This receptor was identified in a man aged 25 to 40 in good health. Material: blood. This chain uses TRBV7-9 with TRBJ2-1; the match to TRBD2 covers 13 bases. The CDR3 sequence is CASSPWTSGGSRSYNEQFF. In DNA form, the CDR3 reads TGTGCCAGCAGCCCCTGGACTAGCGGGGGTTCAAGGTCCTACAATGAGCAGTTCTTC.